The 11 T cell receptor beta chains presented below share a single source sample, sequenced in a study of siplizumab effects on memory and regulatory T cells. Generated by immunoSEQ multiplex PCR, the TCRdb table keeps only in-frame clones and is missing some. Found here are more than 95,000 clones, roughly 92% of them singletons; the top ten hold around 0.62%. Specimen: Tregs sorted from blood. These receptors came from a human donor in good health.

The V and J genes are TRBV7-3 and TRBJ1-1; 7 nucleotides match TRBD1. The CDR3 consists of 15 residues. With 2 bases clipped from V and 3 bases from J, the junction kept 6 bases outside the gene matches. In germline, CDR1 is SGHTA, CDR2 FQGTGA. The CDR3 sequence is CASSLGDSTYTEAFF. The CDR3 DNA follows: TGTGCCAGCAGCTTAGGGGACAGCACTTACACTGAAGCTTTCTTT.

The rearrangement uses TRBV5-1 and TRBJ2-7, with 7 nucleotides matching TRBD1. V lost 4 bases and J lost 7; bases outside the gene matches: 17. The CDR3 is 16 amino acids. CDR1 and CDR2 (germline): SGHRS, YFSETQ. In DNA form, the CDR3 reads TGCGCCAGCAGCCGGGACCGAGGGGGCGGAGCCTCGGAGCAGTACTTC. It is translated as CASSRDRGGGASEQYF.

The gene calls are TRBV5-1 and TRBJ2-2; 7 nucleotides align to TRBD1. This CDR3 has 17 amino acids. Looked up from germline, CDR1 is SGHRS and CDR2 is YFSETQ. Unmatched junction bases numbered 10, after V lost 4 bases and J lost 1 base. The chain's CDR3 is CASSERADRVNTGELFF. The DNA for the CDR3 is TGCGCCAGCAGCGAACGCGCCGACAGGGTGAACACCGGGGAGCTGTTTTTT.

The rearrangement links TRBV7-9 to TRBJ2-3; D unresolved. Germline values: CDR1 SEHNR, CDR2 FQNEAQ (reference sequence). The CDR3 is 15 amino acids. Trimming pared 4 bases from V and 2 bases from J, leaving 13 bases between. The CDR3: CASSSFLDATDTQYF. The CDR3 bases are TGTGCCAGCAGCTCGTTCTTGGACGCCACAGATACGCAGTATTTT.

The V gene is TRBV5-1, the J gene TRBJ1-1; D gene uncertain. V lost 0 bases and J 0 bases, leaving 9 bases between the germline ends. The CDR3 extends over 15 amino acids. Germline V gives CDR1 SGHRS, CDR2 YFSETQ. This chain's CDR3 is CASSLGEGLNTEAFF. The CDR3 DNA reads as TGCGCCAGCAGCTTGGGGGAAGGATTGAACACTGAAGCTTTCTTT.

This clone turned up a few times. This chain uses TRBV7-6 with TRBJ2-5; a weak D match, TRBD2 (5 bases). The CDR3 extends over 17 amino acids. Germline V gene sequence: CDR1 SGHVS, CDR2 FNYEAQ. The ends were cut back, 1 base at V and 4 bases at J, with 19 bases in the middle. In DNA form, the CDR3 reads TGTGCCAGCAGCTTAGATGGTGCCGGACTCACGCTAGAGACCCAGTACTTC. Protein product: CASSLDGAGLTLETQYF. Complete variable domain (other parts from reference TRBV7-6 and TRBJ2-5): GAGVSQSPRYKVTKRGQDVALRCDPISGHVSLYWYRQALGQGPEFLTYFNYEAQQDKSGLPNDRFSAERPEGSISTLTIQRTEQRDSAMYRCASSLDGAGLTLETQYFGPGTRLLVL.

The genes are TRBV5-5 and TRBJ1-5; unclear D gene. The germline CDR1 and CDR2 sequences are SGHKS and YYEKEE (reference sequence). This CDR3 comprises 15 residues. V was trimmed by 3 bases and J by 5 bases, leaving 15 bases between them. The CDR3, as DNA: TGTGCCAGCAGCTCCCGTTGGGGTATCGATCAGCCCCAGCATTTT. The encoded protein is CASSSRWGIDQPQHF.

Here the CDR3 reads CASSWRTGPQETQYF. In DNA form, the CDR3 reads TGTGCCAGCAGCTGGAGGACAGGGCCCCAAGAGACCCAGTACTTC. The gene calls are TRBV5-6 and TRBJ2-5; 8 positions match TRBD1. The CDR3 extends over 15 amino acids. Trimming at V came to 3 bases and at J to 1 base, leaving 5 bases not matched to a gene. CDR1 and CDR2 (germline): SGHDT, YYEEEE.

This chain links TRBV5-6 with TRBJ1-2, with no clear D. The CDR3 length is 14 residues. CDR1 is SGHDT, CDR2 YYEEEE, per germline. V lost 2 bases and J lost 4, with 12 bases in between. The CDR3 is CASSFLRWSYGYTF. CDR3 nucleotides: TGTGCCAGCAGCTTTCTAAGGTGGTCCTATGGCTACACCTTC.

The CDR3, as DNA: TGCAGCGTTGAAAATCCGTGGGTCAGGGGGTACACTGAAGCTTTCTTT. Amino acids: CSVENPWVRGYTEAFF. The gene calls are TRBV29-1 and TRBJ1-1; 7 bases align to TRBD1. V was clipped by 2 bases and J by 3 bases; unmatched bases: 12. Germline V lookup: CDR1 SQVTM, CDR2 ANQGSEA. The CDR3 covers 16 residues.

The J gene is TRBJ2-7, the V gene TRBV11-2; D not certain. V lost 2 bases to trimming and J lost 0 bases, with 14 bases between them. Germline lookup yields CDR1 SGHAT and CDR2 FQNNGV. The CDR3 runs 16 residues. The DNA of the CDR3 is TGTGCCAGCAGCTTAAGTTCCCGAGGCCCCTCCTACGAGCAGTACTTC. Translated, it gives CASSLSSRGPSYEQYF.